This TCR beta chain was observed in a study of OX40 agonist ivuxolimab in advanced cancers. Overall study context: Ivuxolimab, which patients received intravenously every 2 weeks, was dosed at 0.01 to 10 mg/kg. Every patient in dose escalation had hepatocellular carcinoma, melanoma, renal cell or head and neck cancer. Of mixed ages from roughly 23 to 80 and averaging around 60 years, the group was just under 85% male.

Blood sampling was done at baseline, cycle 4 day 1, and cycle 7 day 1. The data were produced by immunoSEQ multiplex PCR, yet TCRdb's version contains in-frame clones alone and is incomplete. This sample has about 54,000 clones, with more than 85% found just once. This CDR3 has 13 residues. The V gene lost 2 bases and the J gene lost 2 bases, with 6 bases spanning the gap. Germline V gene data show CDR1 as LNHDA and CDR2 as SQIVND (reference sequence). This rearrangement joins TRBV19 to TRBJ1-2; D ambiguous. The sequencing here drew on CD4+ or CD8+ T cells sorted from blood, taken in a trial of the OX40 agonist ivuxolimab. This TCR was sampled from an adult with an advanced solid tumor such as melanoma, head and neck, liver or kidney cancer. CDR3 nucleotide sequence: TGTGCCAGTAGTATACCGGGAAACTATGGCTACACCTTC. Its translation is CASSIPGNYGYTF. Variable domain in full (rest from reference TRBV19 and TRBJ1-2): DGGITQSPKYLFRKEGQNVTLSCEQNLNHDAMYWYRQDPGQGLRLIYYSQIVNDFQKGDIAEGYSVSREKKESFPLTVTSAQKNPTAFYLCASSIPGNYGYTFGSGTRLTVV.